This TCR beta chain was recovered during a study of cytomegalovirus exposure and HLA in healthy donors. Study overall: Samples from HLA-typed donors yielded 65 million to 90 million unique TCRs in an early data release.

Comment on this clone: The antigen remains undetermined.

Whole-study results and caveats: A reported reduction in N-insertions relative to the approximately 670-donor mean was seen in an Asian-associated ancestry cluster in a later analysis. Accurate predictions that matched the HLA-A and HLA-B alleles of most subjects were reportedly made from TCR beta sequences.

Per the germline V gene, CDR1 is ENHRY and CDR2 is SYGVKD. The CDR3 contains 14 residues. V was pared by 0 bases and J by 2 bases, with 5 bases between. Primers for the PCR totalled 60 Vbeta and 13 Jbeta. Using immunoSEQ multiplex PCR, the repertoire was profiled, and TCRdb retains in-frame clones only, with some absent. Among about 190,000 clones listed, 65% to 80% were seen once. This chain joins TRBV10-3 and TRBJ1-5; D uncertain. The TCR comes from a man aged 25-45 years in good health and CMV-seropositive. Specimen: PBMCs. The CDR3 region is CAISESAGNQPQHF. Here the CDR3 DNA reads TGTGCCATCAGTGAGTCGGCGGGCAATCAGCCCCAGCATTTT.